This is a list of T cell receptor beta chains from one sample in a study of blood T cells in healthy people across ages. TCRdb ran MiXCR on the 5' RACE reads and lists one entry per CDR3 protein. The sample yields around 700,000 distinct CDR3 sequences, 25% seen once. This sample also belongs to another study, concerning T cells of mothers and their children.

Sequenced sample: blood. These receptors originate from a boy aged 5-17 years in good health. CDR3s include the opening cysteine and the closing phenylalanine or tryptophan. Each record gives: J gene, clone size, V gene, D gene, CDR3 DNA, CDR3 protein. The D gene is left open where the match is weak. The size field is filled for only some rows; it gives once, few, many or a size class.

j_call: TRBJ1-2
clone_size: .
v_call: TRBV12-3/TRBV12-4
d_call: .
cdr3_nt: TGTGCCAGCAGTTTAGGGTATAATGGCTACACCTTC
cdr3_aa: CASSLGYNGYTF

j_call: TRBJ2-5
clone_size: .
v_call: TRBV4-1
d_call: .
cdr3_nt: TGCGCCAGCAGCCAAGTCGGGGAACTCGGAGAGACCCAGTACTTC
cdr3_aa: CASSQVGELGETQYF

j_call: TRBJ2-1
clone_size: .
v_call: TRBV20-1
d_call: .
cdr3_nt: TGCAGTGCTAGAGATCCGCGAGGGGGATCCTACAATGAGCAGTTCTTC
cdr3_aa: CSARDPRGGSYNEQFF

j_call: TRBJ1-5
clone_size: few
v_call: TRBV15
d_call: .
cdr3_nt: TGTGCCACCAGCAGATCGCCCCCAGTAATAGGGAATCAGCCCCAGCATTTT
cdr3_aa: CATSRSPPVIGNQPQHF

j_call: TRBJ2-1
clone_size: .
v_call: TRBV6-6
d_call: TRBD2
cdr3_nt: TGTGCCAGCACCTTACTAGCGGGAGACTACAATGAGCAGTTCTTC
cdr3_aa: CASTLLAGDYNEQFF

j_call: TRBJ2-3
clone_size: .
v_call: TRBV28
d_call: .
cdr3_nt: TGTGCCAGCAGTCCCCGGGCGTCCACCAATACGCAGTATTTT
cdr3_aa: CASSPRASTNTQYF

j_call: TRBJ2-1
clone_size: .
v_call: TRBV20-1
d_call: TRBD2
cdr3_nt: TGCAGTGCTAGAAGGGGGTCCGGGACTAGCGGGCCTTTCAATGAGCAGTTCTTC
cdr3_aa: CSARRGSGTSGPFNEQFF

j_call: TRBJ2-7
clone_size: .
v_call: TRBV6-1
d_call: .
cdr3_nt: TGTGCCAGCAGTGAAAGTTGGTTACGGTCCTACGAGCAGTACTTC
cdr3_aa: CASSESWLRSYEQYF

j_call: TRBJ1-4
clone_size: .
v_call: TRBV4-1
d_call: .
cdr3_nt: TGCGCCAGCAGCCAAGTGGGAAATGAAAAACTGTTTTTT
cdr3_aa: CASSQVGNEKLFF

j_call: TRBJ2-1
clone_size: .
v_call: TRBV7-2
d_call: .
cdr3_nt: TGTGCCAGCAGCTTAGATGGGCGGGCGAGCTCCTACAATGAGCAGTTCTTC
cdr3_aa: CASSLDGRASSYNEQFF

j_call: TRBJ2-1
clone_size: .
v_call: TRBV5-1
d_call: .
cdr3_nt: TGCGCCAGCAGCTTGGCGGGAGCGTCATATGAGCAGTTCTTC
cdr3_aa: CASSLAGASYEQFF

j_call: TRBJ1-1
clone_size: .
v_call: TRBV7-3
d_call: TRBD1
cdr3_nt: TGTGCCAGCAGTCGGACAGGGCATGCTGAAGCTTTCTTT
cdr3_aa: CASSRTGHAEAFF

j_call: TRBJ2-3
clone_size: few
v_call: TRBV9
d_call: .
cdr3_nt: TGTGCCAGCAGCGTAGAGGGCAGTGGCACAGATACGCAGTATTTT
cdr3_aa: CASSVEGSGTDTQYF

j_call: TRBJ2-3
clone_size: .
v_call: TRBV5-1
d_call: TRBD2
cdr3_nt: TGCGCCAGCAGCTTGGGGGTCTCCGGGACTAGCGGCACAGATACGCAGTATTTT
cdr3_aa: CASSLGVSGTSGTDTQYF

j_call: TRBJ1-4
clone_size: .
v_call: TRBV12-3/TRBV12-4
d_call: .
cdr3_nt: TGTGCCAGCAGCATCGGGACGGCAACAACTAATGAAAAACTGTTTTTT
cdr3_aa: CASSIGTATTNEKLFF

j_call: TRBJ2-1
clone_size: .
v_call: TRBV27
d_call: .
cdr3_nt: TGTGCCAGCAGTTTATTTGCTGGATACAATGAGCAGTTCTTC
cdr3_aa: CASSLFAGYNEQFF

j_call: TRBJ2-7
clone_size: few
v_call: TRBV7-3
d_call: TRBD2
cdr3_nt: TGTGCCAGCAGCTCCTACGGACTAGCGGGGAACGAGCAGTACTTC
cdr3_aa: CASSSYGLAGNEQYF

j_call: TRBJ2-3
clone_size: .
v_call: TRBV20-1
d_call: .
cdr3_nt: TGCAGTGCTAGAGGGGGGACAGATACGCAGTATTTT
cdr3_aa: CSARGGTDTQYF

j_call: TRBJ2-7
clone_size: once
v_call: TRBV6-2/TRBV6-3
d_call: TRBD2
cdr3_nt: TGTGCCAGCAGTTACGGGGAAGCGGGAGGCTACGAGCAGTACTTC
cdr3_aa: CASSYGEAGGYEQYF

j_call: TRBJ1-1
clone_size: .
v_call: TRBV5-5
d_call: .
cdr3_nt: TGTGCCAGCAGCTTGGCGATGGCAGTCGAAGCTTTCTTT
cdr3_aa: CASSLAMAVEAFF

j_call: TRBJ2-7
clone_size: few
v_call: TRBV11-3
d_call: .
cdr3_nt: TGTGCCAGCAGCGGACGGGGGCGAGCCTACGAGCAGTACTTC
cdr3_aa: CASSGRGRAYEQYF

j_call: TRBJ1-1
clone_size: few
v_call: TRBV5-1
d_call: TRBD1
cdr3_nt: TGCGCCAGCAGCTGGGGACAGGCGGGCACTGAAGCTTTCTTT
cdr3_aa: CASSWGQAGTEAFF

j_call: TRBJ2-7
clone_size: few
v_call: TRBV6-6
d_call: .
cdr3_nt: TGTGCCAGCAGGCCGGACGATCTGGGAGGCGAGCAGTACTTC
cdr3_aa: CASRPDDLGGEQYF

j_call: TRBJ2-7
clone_size: .
v_call: TRBV12-3/TRBV12-4
d_call: .
cdr3_nt: TGTGCCAGCAGTCCCTACTTGACAGATAACGACGAGCAGTACTTC
cdr3_aa: CASSPYLTDNDEQYF

j_call: TRBJ1-6
clone_size: few
v_call: TRBV12-3/TRBV12-4
d_call: .
cdr3_nt: TGTGCCAGCAGTATCGCCGAGGGCTCACCCCTCCACTTT
cdr3_aa: CASSIAEGSPLHF

j_call: TRBJ2-3
clone_size: .
v_call: TRBV29-1
d_call: .
cdr3_nt: TGCAGCGGGCGGCGGGGAAGGACAGATACGCAGTATTTT
cdr3_aa: CSGRRGRTDTQYF

j_call: TRBJ2-6
clone_size: few
v_call: TRBV4-1
d_call: TRBD1
cdr3_nt: TGCGCCAGCAGCCAAGAGAGGACAGGGGACCCCTTAAGCTCTGGGGCCAACGTCCTGACTTTC
cdr3_aa: CASSQERTGDPLSSGANVLTF

j_call: TRBJ2-2
clone_size: .
v_call: TRBV5-6
d_call: .
cdr3_nt: TGCGCCAGCAGCTTGGCGGCAGAGAACACCGGGGAGCTGTTTTTT
cdr3_aa: CASSLAAENTGELFF

j_call: TRBJ1-4
clone_size: .
v_call: TRBV5-1
d_call: .
cdr3_nt: TGCGCCAGCAGCTTGTTTGGGAAACAGGGCGCAACTAATGAAAAACTGTTTTTT
cdr3_aa: CASSLFGKQGATNEKLFF

j_call: TRBJ1-5
clone_size: .
v_call: TRBV19
d_call: .
cdr3_nt: TGTGCCAGTAGTGGGTACAGTCGCAATCAGCCCCAGCATTTT
cdr3_aa: CASSGYSRNQPQHF

j_call: TRBJ2-3
clone_size: .
v_call: TRBV2
d_call: .
cdr3_nt: TGTGCCAGCAGTTCCATGACCCACACAGATACGCAGTATTTT
cdr3_aa: CASSSMTHTDTQYF

j_call: TRBJ2-6
clone_size: .
v_call: TRBV6-1
d_call: TRBD1
cdr3_nt: TGTGCCAGCAACCCAACAGGGGGAAGACTCTCTGGGGCCAACGTCCTGACTTTC
cdr3_aa: CASNPTGGRLSGANVLTF

j_call: TRBJ2-7
clone_size: few
v_call: TRBV7-6
d_call: TRBD2
cdr3_nt: TGTGCCAGCAGCTTCGGGAGGGCGTCCGAGCAGTACTTC
cdr3_aa: CASSFGRASEQYF

j_call: TRBJ2-7
clone_size: .
v_call: TRBV29-1
d_call: .
cdr3_nt: TGCAGCGTGCCCCAGTCGGGGAGTTACGAGCAGTACTTC
cdr3_aa: CSVPQSGSYEQYF

j_call: TRBJ2-5
clone_size: .
v_call: TRBV24-1
d_call: .
cdr3_nt: TGTGCCACCCAGGGGGGTGGCGAGACCCAGTACTTC
cdr3_aa: CATQGGGETQYF

j_call: TRBJ2-5
clone_size: few
v_call: TRBV10-3
d_call: .
cdr3_nt: TGTGCCATCAGTGAGTCGGTACGTGGAGAGACCCAGTACTTC
cdr3_aa: CAISESVRGETQYF

j_call: TRBJ1-2
clone_size: .
v_call: TRBV28
d_call: TRBD1
cdr3_nt: TGTGCCAGCACCGAATACGGGACAGGAAACTATGGCTACACCTTC
cdr3_aa: CASTEYGTGNYGYTF

j_call: TRBJ2-5
clone_size: .
v_call: TRBV24-1
d_call: TRBD2
cdr3_nt: TGTGCCACCAGTGATGGACTAGCGGGAGAGACCCAGTACTTC
cdr3_aa: CATSDGLAGETQYF

j_call: TRBJ1-4
clone_size: .
v_call: TRBV6-6
d_call: .
cdr3_nt: TGTGCCAGCAGTTGGGTTAATGAAAAACTATTTTTT
cdr3_aa: CASSWVNEKLFF

j_call: TRBJ2-3
clone_size: .
v_call: TRBV2
d_call: .
cdr3_nt: TGTGCCAGCAGTGCGGGGGCATACACAGATACGCAGTATTTT
cdr3_aa: CASSAGAYTDTQYF

j_call: TRBJ1-3
clone_size: few
v_call: TRBV3-1
d_call: TRBD1
cdr3_nt: TGTGCCAGCAGAGGAGCCGGGGACAGTGGAAACACCATATATTTT
cdr3_aa: CASRGAGDSGNTIYF